The rows below give T cell receptor beta chains drawn from one sample of a study of CXCR3-negative and CXCR3-positive naive CD8 T cells. Reprocessing the 5' RACE reads, TCRdb reports a single entry for every CDR3 protein and omits DNA. The sample table includes under 85,000 distinct CDR3 sequences. Sequenced: naive CXCR3- CD8+ T cells from blood. The receptors originated from a human donor in good health. Some clones in this sample may be carry-over from other donors' samples. The CDR3 runs from the conserved cysteine through the conserved F or W.

J: TRBJ2-7; V: TRBV15; CDR3: CATRRGQVSYEQYF
J: TRBJ2-7; V: TRBV12-3/TRBV12-4; CDR3: CASSSPLEGNPSYEQYF
J: TRBJ2-7; V: TRBV29-1; CDR3: CSVEDKLAGESYEQYF
J: TRBJ1-5; V: TRBV15; CDR3: CATSRDPEGLSNQPQHF
J: TRBJ2-1; V: TRBV3-1; CDR3: CASSQDSGLEQFF
J: TRBJ2-3; V: TRBV20-1; CDR3: CSAEGLAGGSTDTQYF
J: TRBJ2-3; V: TRBV4-3; CDR3: CASSLAWAEGQQYF
J: TRBJ2-1; V: TRBV20-1; CDR3: CSATRDRVSDEQFF
J: TRBJ2-7; V: TRBV7-9; CDR3: CASSLAGQDFNEQYF
J: TRBJ2-7; V: TRBV4-3; CDR3: CASSQARTGPGEQYF
J: TRBJ2-1; V: TRBV15; CDR3: CATSKADNEQFF
J: TRBJ2-7; V: TRBV12-3/TRBV12-4; CDR3: CASSSRLAEQYF
J: TRBJ2-7; V: TRBV7-9; CDR3: CASSPRGTGAFLPSYEQYF
J: TRBJ2-1; V: TRBV11-3; CDR3: CASSTGQGLDEQFF
J: TRBJ2-3; V: TRBV29-1; CDR3: CSVELPPDGSSTDTQYF
J: TRBJ2-3; V: TRBV5-1; CDR3: CASSWLDWGKGTDTQYF
J: TRBJ1-1; V: TRBV14; CDR3: CASSQGQVKTEAFF
J: TRBJ1-2; V: TRBV6-6; CDR3: CASTSDREHGYTF
J: TRBJ2-2; V: TRBV9; CDR3: CASSGGATGELFF
J: TRBJ2-5; V: TRBV29-1; CDR3: CSGQGDGETQYF
J: TRBJ2-3; V: TRBV6-2/TRBV6-3; CDR3: CASSSRGLAEDTDTQYF
J: TRBJ2-3; V: TRBV5-1; CDR3: CASSSWGADTDTQYF
J: TRBJ2-1; V: TRBV7-7; CDR3: CASSLDLYNRNEQFF
J: TRBJ2-5; V: TRBV7-9; CDR3: CASSSTTGTDFVGETQYF
J: TRBJ1-2; V: TRBV10-3; CDR3: CAISESMLAGQNYGYTF
J: TRBJ2-1; V: TRBV29-1; CDR3: CSVALLVSPYNEQFF